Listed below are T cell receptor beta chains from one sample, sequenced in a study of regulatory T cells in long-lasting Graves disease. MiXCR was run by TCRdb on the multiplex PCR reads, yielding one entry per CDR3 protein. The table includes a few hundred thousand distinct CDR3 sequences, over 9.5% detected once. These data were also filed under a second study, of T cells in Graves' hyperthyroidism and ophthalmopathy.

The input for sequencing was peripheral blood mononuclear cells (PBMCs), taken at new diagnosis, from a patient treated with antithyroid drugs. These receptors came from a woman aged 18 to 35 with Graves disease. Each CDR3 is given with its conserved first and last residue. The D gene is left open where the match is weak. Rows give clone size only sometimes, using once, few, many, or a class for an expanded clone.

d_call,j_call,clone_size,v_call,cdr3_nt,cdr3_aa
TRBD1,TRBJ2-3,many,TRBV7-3,TGTGCCAGCAGCCCGAACAGGGGCTCAGAAGATACGCAGTATTTT,CASSPNRGSEDTQYF
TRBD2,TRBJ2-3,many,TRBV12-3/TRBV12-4,TGTGCCAGCAGTCCCCCACTAGCGGGGCGAGATACGCAGTATTTT,CASSPPLAGRDTQYF
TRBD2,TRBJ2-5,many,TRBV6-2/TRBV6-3,TGTGCCAGCAGTCGCGGACTAGCGGGGGGCCAAGAGACCCAGTACTTC,CASSRGLAGGQETQYF
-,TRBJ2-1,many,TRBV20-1,TGCAGTGCTCCGGACCCCGGGAATGAGCAGTTCTTC,CSAPDPGNEQFF
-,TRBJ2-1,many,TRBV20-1,TGCAGTGCTAGAGATCTGTATGAGCAGTTCTTC,CSARDLYEQFF
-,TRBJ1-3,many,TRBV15,TGTGCCACCAGCCGCCTCGGACCCGGGTTCGGAAACACCATATATTTT,CATSRLGPGFGNTIYF
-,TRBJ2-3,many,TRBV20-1,TGCAGTGCTAGAGATTGGACCGCCCCCACAGATACGCAGTATTTT,CSARDWTAPTDTQYF
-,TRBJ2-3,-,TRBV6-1,TGTGCCAGCAGCACAACACGGCATACGCAGTATTTT,CASSTTRHTQYF
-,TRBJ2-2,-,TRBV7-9,TGTGCCAGCAGTGGGGGGCGGCCCGGGGAGCTGTTTTTT,CASSGGRPGELFF
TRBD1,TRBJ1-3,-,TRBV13,TGTGCCAGCAGCCCGGGACAGCGTCGTGGAAACACCATATATTTT,CASSPGQRRGNTIYF
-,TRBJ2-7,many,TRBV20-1,TGCAGTGCTAGGCCCGACAGATTCCCCTACGAGCAGTACTTC,CSARPDRFPYEQYF
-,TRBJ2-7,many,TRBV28,TGTGCCAGCAGTTCCCAGGGGAATTCCTACGAGCAGTACTTC,CASSSQGNSYEQYF
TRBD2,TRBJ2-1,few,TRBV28,TGTGCCAGCAGTTTACTCTTGACTAGCGGGAGGGCGAGCTCCTACAATGAGCAGTTCTTC,CASSLLLTSGRASSYNEQFF
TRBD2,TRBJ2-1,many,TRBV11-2,TGTGCCAGCAGCTTAGATAGCGGGTTTGGTAATGAGCAGTTCTTC,CASSLDSGFGNEQFF
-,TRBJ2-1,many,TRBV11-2,TGTGCCAGCAGCTCATCGGGAGTAACATACAATGAGCAGTTCTTC,CASSSSGVTYNEQFF
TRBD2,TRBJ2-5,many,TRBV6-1,TGTGCCAGCAGTAGACTAGCGGGGGGGTTTCAGGAGACCCAGTACTTC,CASSRLAGGFQETQYF
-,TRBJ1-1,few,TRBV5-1,TGCGCCAGCAGCTTGGGTTTTAGGGGACGACGTACCCCTGAAGCTTTCTTT,CASSLGFRGRRTPEAFF
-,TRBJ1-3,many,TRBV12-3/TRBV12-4,TGTGCCAGCAGTTTTGGTTCCATTTTACGGAGCTCTGGAAACACCATATATTTT,CASSFGSILRSSGNTIYF
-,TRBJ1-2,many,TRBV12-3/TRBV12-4,TGTGCCAGCAGCCGCACGGTCGTCAGGGAAAGAAAGTATGGCTACACCTTC,CASSRTVVRERKYGYTF
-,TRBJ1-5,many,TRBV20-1,TGCAGTGCTAGAGATTGGCGGCCCGAGGGCAATCAGCCCCAGCATTTT,CSARDWRPEGNQPQHF
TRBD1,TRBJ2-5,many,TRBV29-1,TGCAGCGCAGGACAGGACACGCAAGAGACCCAGTACTTC,CSAGQDTQETQYF
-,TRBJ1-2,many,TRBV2,TGTGCCAGCAGGACAGAAAACGTCTATGGCTACACCTTC,CASRTENVYGYTF
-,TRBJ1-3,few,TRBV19,TGTGCCAGTAGTATAGGGATTACTGAGCAAACCCCGAGCTCTGGAAACACCATATATTTT,CASSIGITEQTPSSGNTIYF
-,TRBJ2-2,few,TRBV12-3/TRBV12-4,TGTGCCAGCAGTTTCCCAACTGTTCGATCCGGGGAGCTATTTTTT,CASSFPTVRSGELFF
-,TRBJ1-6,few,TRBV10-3,TGTGCCATCAGTGACGGGCAGGAGGCACCCCTCCACTTT,CAISDGQEAPLHF
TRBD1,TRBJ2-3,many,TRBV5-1,TGCGCCAGCAGCCTGGACAGGGGGCCGGGGGATACGCAGTATTTT,CASSLDRGPGDTQYF
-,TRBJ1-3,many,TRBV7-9,TGTGCCAGCAGCTTAGGTGCCGTCTCTGGAAACACCATATATTTT,CASSLGAVSGNTIYF
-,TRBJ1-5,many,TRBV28,TGTGCCAGCGACAACCCAGGGCAGTACAATCAGCCCCAGCATTTT,CASDNPGQYNQPQHF
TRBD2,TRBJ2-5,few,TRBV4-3,TGCGCCAGCAGCCAAGATCTTGAGGGAGGGCGGGAGACCCAGTACTTC,CASSQDLEGGRETQYF
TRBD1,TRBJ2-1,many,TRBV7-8,TGTGCCAGCAGCTCTTATACAGGGGGTGAGCAGTTCTTC,CASSSYTGGEQFF
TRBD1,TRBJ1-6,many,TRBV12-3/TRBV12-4,TGTGCCAGCGGGACTGAGAGGGGGCGCCGGGGACCCCTCCACTTT,CASGTERGRRGPLHF
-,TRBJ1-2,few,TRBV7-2,TGTGCCAGCAGCTTATACGTCCGCCTTGGGGACTATGGCTACACCTTC,CASSLYVRLGDYGYTF